The 8 T cell receptor beta chains below come from one sample, sequenced in a study of OX40 agonist ivuxolimab in advanced cancers. TCRdb keeps only in-frame clones here, not all; method: immunoSEQ multiplex PCR. Here the sample spans approximately 70,000 clones, 80% to 90% being singletons. The source was CD4+ or CD8+ T cells sorted from blood, collected in a trial of the OX40 agonist ivuxolimab. All receptors derive from an adult with an advanced solid tumor such as melanoma, head and neck, liver or kidney cancer.

The chain carries TRBV28 and TRBJ1-6; D perhaps matches TRBD1 (6 bases). The length of the CDR3 is 14 residues. Germline lookup yields CDR1 MDHEN and CDR2 SYDVKM. Trimming removed 3 bases at V and 5 bases at J, with 8 bases between. CDR3 nucleotides: TGTGCCAGCAGTTTTAACAGGGATAATTCACCCCTCCACTTT. Encoded protein: CASSFNRDNSPLHF.

The chain links TRBV2 to TRBJ2-7, with a weak D call TRBD1 (6 bases). Trimming stripped 5 bases from V and 2 bases from J, with 10 bases between. Germline CDR1 and CDR2: SNHLY and FYNNEI. This CDR3 contains 13 residues. The CDR3 spells CASSTTGPYEQYF. The CDR3 coding sequence is TGTGCCAGCAGTACGACAGGCCCCTACGAGCAGTACTTC.

The chain recombines TRBV28 with TRBJ2-5; the D is unclear. This CDR3 has 12 residues. V was pared by 4 bases and J by 5 bases, with 8 bases between. CDR1 and CDR2 from the germline V gene are MDHEN and SYDVKM. The CDR3 nucleotides read TGTGCCAGCAGTTCGATTCGCGAGACCCAGTACTTC. This translates into CASSSIRETQYF.

The CDR3 spells CASSSEGPVNGEKLFF. The CDR3 DNA reads as TGTGCCAGCAGCAGCGAGGGCCCAGTGAACGGTGAAAAACTGTTTTTT. The genes are TRBV6-6 and TRBJ1-4; D is undetermined. V shed 6 bases and J shed 7 bases, with 21 bases lying between them. The CDR3 runs to 16 residues. Germline assignment: CDR1 MNHNY and CDR2 SVGAGI (reference sequence).

V and J are TRBV18 and TRBJ1-5; D is unclear. Per the germline V gene, CDR1 is KGHSH and CDR2 is LQKENI. V lost 0 bases and J lost 2, with 14 bases in between. This CDR3 spans 17 amino acids. The CDR3 DNA is TGTGCCAGCTCACCACCGGCCCCGGTATCTGGCAATCAGCCCCAGCATTTT. This codes for CASSPPAPVSGNQPQHF.

The rearrangement links TRBV5-1 to TRBJ2-1; a weak D match, TRBD1 (6 bases). CDR3 length equals 12 residues. Trimming took off 6 bases at V and 8 bases at J, with 12 bases between the two ends. Looked up from germline, CDR1 is SGHRS and CDR2 is YFSETQ. CDR3: CASTQDSDEQFF. DNA for the CDR3: TGCGCCAGCACCCAGGACAGCGATGAGCAGTTCTTC.

This chain uses TRBV18 with TRBJ1-4, with D tentatively TRBD1 (6 bases). Trimming shortened V by 0 bases and J by 0 bases, and 11 bases separated the two germline ends. The CDR3 runs 17 residues. Per germline, CDR1 KGHSH and CDR2 LQKENI. CDR3: CASSPPKQGTTNEKLFF. CDR3 sequence (DNA): TGTGCCAGCTCACCACCAAAACAGGGTACAACTAATGAAAAACTGTTTTTT.

The chain recombines TRBV5-1 with TRBJ1-1; possibly TRBD1 for D (5 bases). The ends were cut back, 0 bases at V and 2 bases at J, with 14 bases in the middle. Germline-derived CDR1 and CDR2 are SGHRS and YFSETQ. The CDR3 length is 16 residues. CDR3 DNA sequence: TGCGCCAGCAGCTTGGCCGGAATAAGGACAAACACTGAAGCTTTCTTT. Protein product: CASSLAGIRTNTEAFF.